The TCR beta chain under discussion was sequenced for a study of T cells after yellow fever vaccination. The CDR3 totals 16 residues. V lost 1 base, J lost 2 bases, and 11 bases lay in between. TCRdb re-derived calls from the 5' RACE reads in MiXCR, one entry per CDR3 protein. The table has hundreds of thousands of distinct CDR3 sequences, about 8.3% seen once. The V and J genes are TRBV12-3 or TRBV12-4 and TRBJ2-2; D possibly corresponds to TRBD1 (5 bases). The sequence was collected from a man younger than 35 who received the YFV17D yellow fever vaccine. The source was PBMCs, collected about 49 days after the first yellow fever vaccination. This CDR3 is CASSLGLGPNTGELFF. Here the CDR3 DNA reads TGTGCCAGCAGTTTAGGGTTGGGGCCCAACACCGGGGAGCTGTTTTTT.